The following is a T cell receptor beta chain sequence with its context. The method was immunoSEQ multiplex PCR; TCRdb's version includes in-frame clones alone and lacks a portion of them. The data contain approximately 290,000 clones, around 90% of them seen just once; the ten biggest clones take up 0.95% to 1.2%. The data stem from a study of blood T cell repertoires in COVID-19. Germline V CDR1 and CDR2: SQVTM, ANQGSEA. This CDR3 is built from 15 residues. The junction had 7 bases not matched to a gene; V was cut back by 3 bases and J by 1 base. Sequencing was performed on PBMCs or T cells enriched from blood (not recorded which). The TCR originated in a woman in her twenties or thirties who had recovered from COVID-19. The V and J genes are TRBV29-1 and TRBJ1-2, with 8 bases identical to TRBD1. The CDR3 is CSVDDRGRFNYGYTF. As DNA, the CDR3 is TGCAGCGTTGACGACAGGGGCCGCTTTAACTATGGCTACACCTTC.